Following are 27 T cell receptor beta chains from one sample sequenced in a study of response to subunit inactivated influenza vaccine. TCRdb reprocessed the RT-PCR reads via MiXCR and lists one record per CDR3 protein. The table records hundreds of thousands of distinct CDR3 sequences, 7.5% to 8.5% of them present only once. The starting material was PBMCs from blood, obtained roughly 24 months after vaccination. The source is a man between 50 and 69 years old who received an inactivated influenza vaccine.

A few counts support this clonotype. This chain uses TRBV11-2 with TRBJ2-1; D is ambiguous. CDR3 length: 11 amino acids. Germline assignment: CDR1 SGHAT and CDR2 FQNNGV. Trimming stripped 6 bases from V and 5 bases from J, with 5 bases between. CDR3 sequence: CASRQNNEQFF. In DNA, the CDR3 is TGTGCCAGCAGGCAGAACAATGAGCAGTTCTTC.

This chain joins TRBV4-1 and TRBJ2-7, with 9 bases fitting TRBD2. Germline trimming cut 0 bases from V and 3 bases from J; bases unmatched to any gene: 6. The CDR3 is 16 residues long. CDR1 and CDR2 (germline): MGHRA, YSYEKL. CDR3 DNA sequence: TGCGCCAGCAGCCAAGATCGCCTAGCGGGGCACTACGAGCAGTACTTC. It translates to CASSQDRLAGHYEQYF.

Only a few counts were recorded for this clonotype. The chain has TRBV3-1 and TRBJ2-7; D is ambiguous. The CDR3 is made up of 16 amino acids. The germline V and J ends were trimmed by 1 base and 0 bases, with 13 bases remaining between them. The germline gives CDR1 LGHDT, CDR2 YNNKEL (reference sequence). The CDR3 is CASSQAHPLSSYEQYF. The CDR3 DNA follows: TGTGCCAGCAGCCAAGCTCACCCCCTGAGCTCCTACGAGCAGTACTTC.

This clonotype was found many times. The chain carries TRBV20-1 and TRBJ1-5, with a possible D match to TRBD1 (5 bases). CDR1 DFQATT and CDR2 SNEGSKA come from the germline V gene (reference sequence). The CDR3 is made up of 14 amino acids. V shed 1 base and J shed 7 bases, with 14 bases lying between them. CDR3: CSARGTGHNQPQHF. CDR3 DNA sequence: TGCAGTGCTAGAGGGACTGGACACAACCAGCCCCAGCATTTT.

The chain joins TRBV24-1 to TRBJ2-3, with D perhaps matching TRBD2 (7 bases). CDR1 and CDR2 from the germline V gene are KGHDR and SFDVKD. This CDR3 has 17 amino acids. V lost 6 bases to trimming and J lost 1 base, with 19 bases between them. The CDR3 region has the DNA TGTGCCACCAGTACTACCAGGGGCCGGGGGGGCACAGATACGCAGTATTTT. It translates to CATSTTRGRGGTDTQYF.

This clonotype was seen ten or more times. The chain employs TRBV15 and TRBJ2-5, with D possibly matching TRBD1 (5 bases). Trimming stripped 0 bases from V and 5 bases from J, with 13 bases between. The CDR3 sequence is 15 residues long. CDR1 LNHNV and CDR2 YYDKDF come from the germline V gene (reference sequence). CDR3 nucleotide sequence: TGTGCCACCAGCAGAGATCAAGGGGCGGTGGAGACCCAGTACTTC. This translates into CATSRDQGAVETQYF.

Many counts were recorded for this clonotype. The chain has TRBV7-6 and TRBJ1-4; a weak D match, TRBD1 (6 bases). CDR1 SGHVS and CDR2 FNYEAQ come from the germline V gene. The CDR3 length is 15 residues. The germline V and J ends were trimmed by 4 bases and 0 bases, with 9 bases remaining between them. CDR3: CASSSTGTTNEKLFF. CDR3 sequence (DNA): TGTGCCAGCAGCTCTACAGGGACAACTAATGAAAAACTGTTTTTT.

This rearrangement joins TRBV5-1 to TRBJ1-6, with TRBD1 matching 12 bases. Germline-derived CDR1 and CDR2 are SGHRS and YFSETQ. After removal of 6 bases from V and 9 bases from J, the junction contained 10 bases not matched to a gene. The CDR3 is 16 amino acids. The CDR3 coding sequence is TGCGCCAGCACCAAGGGACAGGGGGCCGTTAGTTCACCCCTCCACTTT. Its protein product is CASTKGQGAVSSPLHF. The variable domain in full, completed from reference TRBV5-1 and TRBJ1-6, reads KAGVTQTPRYLIKTRGQQVTLSCSPISGHRSVSWYQQTPGQGLQFLFEYFSETQRNKGNFPGRFSGRQFSNSRSEMNVSTLELGDSALYLCASTKGQGAVSSPLHFGNGTRLTVT.

This clonotype was counted many times. The V call is TRBV4-2, the J call TRBJ2-2; D not certain. This CDR3 is built from 14 residues. Germline CDR1 is LGHNA and CDR2 is YNFKEQ. V was pared by 4 bases and J by 4 bases, with 10 bases between. CDR3 sequence reads: CASSPFVSTGELFF. The CDR3 DNA sequence: TGTGCCAGCAGCCCGTTTGTGTCCACCGGGGAGCTGTTTTTT.

This clonotype was seen only a few times. The chain uses TRBV4-2 and TRBJ2-3, with 10 bases that match TRBD2. Unmatched junction bases numbered 7, after V lost 2 bases and J lost 5 bases. Germline V CDR1 and CDR2: LGHNA, YNFKEQ. The CDR3 totals 16 residues. DNA for the CDR3: TGTGCCAGCAGCCAATCGTCTAGCGGGGGACAAGATACGCAGTATTTT. It yields the protein CASSQSSSGGQDTQYF.

This clonotype was counted between two and nine times. This chain links TRBV7-9 with TRBJ1-1; D unresolved. The CDR3 is 13 residues long. The germline V gene encodes CDR1 SEHNR and CDR2 FQNEAQ (reference sequence). V was clipped by 5 bases and J by 7 bases, with 14 bases between them. This chain's CDR3 is CASSAGPGNEAFF. The CDR3 nucleotides are TGTGCCAGCAGCGCGGGCCCGGGGAATGAAGCTTTCTTT.

V gene TRBV5-1 combines with J gene TRBJ2-5, with D perhaps given as TRBD1 or TRBD2 (5 bases each). Per germline, CDR1 SGHRS and CDR2 YFSETQ. Trimming removed 0 bases from V and 2 bases from J, with 11 bases in between. This CDR3 has 15 residues. This CDR3 reads CASSLEGRSQETQYF. The CDR3 DNA reads TGCGCCAGCAGCTTGGAGGGACGGTCACAAGAGACCCAGTACTTC.

J is TRBJ1-6 and V is TRBV6-2 or TRBV6-3; no definite D call. Per the germline V gene, CDR1 is MNHEY and CDR2 is SVGEGT. The CDR3 spans 15 residues. Trimming took 3 bases from V and 7 from J, leaving 13 bases between them. The CDR3 sequence is CASSYRAAGNSPLHF. The CDR3 region has the DNA TGTGCCAGCAGTTATCGGGCGGCGGGAAATTCACCCCTCCACTTT.

The chain recombines TRBV20-1 with TRBJ2-4; TRBD1 agrees at 10 bases. Germline lookup yields CDR1 DFQATT and CDR2 SNEGSKA (reference sequence). This CDR3 has 15 residues. Losses at the gene ends were 7 bases for V and 3 bases for J; bases not matched to a gene: 9. The CDR3: CSVGPGTGVKNIQYF. The CDR3 DNA sequence: TGCAGTGTGGGACCAGGGACAGGGGTCAAAAACATTCAGTACTTC.

This clonotype came up a few times. The chain employs TRBV11-1 and TRBJ2-6; TRBD1 is a possible D gene (5 bases). CDR1 and CDR2 from the germline V gene are SGHAT and FQDESV (reference sequence). Trimming cost V 5 bases and J 0 bases, with 17 bases left between them. The CDR3 runs to 18 residues. CDR3 region: CASSDSRTSPSGANVLTF. CDR3 DNA: TGTGCCAGCAGCGACAGCCGGACATCACCCTCTGGGGCCAACGTCCTGACTTTC.

The rearrangement uses TRBV18 and TRBJ2-5; D possibly corresponds to TRBD1 (6 bases). V lost 0 bases and J lost 5, with 13 bases in between. Germline V CDR1 and CDR2: KGHSH, LQKENI. The CDR3 spans 15 residues. The CDR3 spells CASSPPSGVEETQYF. The DNA of the CDR3 is TGTGCCAGCTCACCACCGTCAGGGGTCGAGGAGACCCAGTACTTC.

This clonotype was detected only a few times. The chain employs TRBV2 and TRBJ2-1; 8 bases are shared with TRBD2. Looked up from germline, CDR1 is SNHLY and CDR2 is FYNNEI. This CDR3 comprises 15 residues. V shed 8 bases and J 4 bases; nucleotides not matched to a gene: 10. The CDR3 DNA reads as TGTGCCAGCCACGGGGGGGTGAGGGGGTACAATGAGCAGTTCTTC. Amino acid sequence: CASHGGVRGYNEQFF.

Regarding this clonotype: Since a much larger clone is just one base distant, this may be a read error. The gene calls are TRBV12-3 or TRBV12-4 and TRBJ2-2, with D uncertain. Between the trimmed V and J ends, which lost 2 bases and 11 bases, there was a span of 6 bases. CDR3 length: 11 residues. CDR3 sequence reads: CASSLLSELFF. Here the CDR3 DNA reads TGTGCCAGCAGTTTACTCAGCGAGCTGTTTTTT.

Only a few counts were recorded for this clonotype. V gene TRBV4-3 combines with J gene TRBJ2-1, with 7 bases aligning to TRBD1. The junction had 6 bases not matched to a gene; V was cut back by 2 bases and J by 8 bases. The CDR3 is 14 amino acids. Per the germline V gene, CDR1 is LGHNA and CDR2 is YSLEER. The CDR3 loop reads CASSQRQGKDEQFF. CDR3 coding DNA: TGCGCCAGCAGCCAAAGACAGGGTAAGGATGAGCAGTTCTTC.

The V and J genes are TRBV20-1 and TRBJ2-2; 9 nucleotides align to TRBD2. J lost 5 bases, V lost 3 bases, and 7 bases had no gene match. Germline V gene sequence: CDR1 DFQATT, CDR2 SNEGSKA (reference sequence). The CDR3 has 15 residues. Here the CDR3 DNA reads TGCAGTGCTAGCCTCCCGGGACTAGCTACCGGGGAGCTGTTTTTT. This codes for CSASLPGLATGELFF.

The chain uses TRBV28 and TRBJ2-7; D unclear. Trimming left V 2 bases short and J 9 bases short, with 11 bases between. Germline values: CDR1 MDHEN, CDR2 SYDVKM. The CDR3 loop spans 12 amino acids. The CDR3: CASSLEVSVQYF. In DNA form, the CDR3 reads TGTGCCAGCAGTTTAGAGGTATCTGTGCAGTACTTC.

The V gene is TRBV5-1, the J gene TRBJ2-5; tentatively, D is TRBD1 or TRBD2 (5 bases each). Trimming removed 4 bases from V and 5 bases from J, with 33 bases in between. The CDR3 consists of 20 residues. Per the germline V gene, CDR1 is SGHRS and CDR2 is YFSETQ. The CDR3: CASSAAGSQARAEGVETQYF. As DNA, the CDR3 is TGCGCCAGCAGCGCTGCAGGGAGTCAAGCGAGGGCCGAAGGGGTTGAGACCCAGTACTTC.

The sample holds many counts of this clonotype. The chain uses TRBV24-1 and TRBJ2-2, with 8 bases fitting TRBD1. Trimming at V came to 4 bases and at J to 3 bases, leaving 6 bases not matched to a gene. CDR1 is KGHDR and CDR2 is SFDVKD in the germline V gene. The CDR3 contains 16 residues. In DNA form, the CDR3 reads TGTGCCACCAGTGACCGCGGACAGGGACACACCGGGGAGCTGTTTTTT. Translating gives CATSDRGQGHTGELFF.

The sample holds many counts of this clonotype. The V gene is TRBV6-2 or TRBV6-3, the J gene TRBJ2-7; D is ambiguous. Germline V lookup: CDR1 MNHEY, CDR2 SVGEGT. This CDR3 comprises 12 residues. The germline V and J ends were trimmed by 2 bases and 4 bases, with 6 bases remaining between them. For the CDR3, the DNA is TGTGCCAGCAGTTACAAAGGGTACGAGCAGTACTTC. It is translated as CASSYKGYEQYF.

This clonotype was counted only a few times. The chain couples TRBV10-3 to TRBJ2-5; D gene unclear. There are 14 residues in the CDR3. Germline V CDR1 and CDR2: ENHRY, SYGVKD. V gave up 2 bases and J gave up 5 bases, with 12 bases separating them. The CDR3 is CAISERRRDETQYF. The CDR3 bases are TGTGCCATCAGTGAGCGCAGGCGAGACGAGACCCAGTACTTC.

Notes on this clonotype: This may come from a read error, since a much larger clone is one base off. V and J are TRBV5-5 and TRBJ1-1; D is possibly TRBD1 (6 bases). The CDR3 length is 15 residues. V was pared by 1 base and J by 5 bases, with 15 bases between. Looked up from germline, CDR1 is SGHKS and CDR2 is YYEKEE (reference sequence). Written as DNA, the CDR3 is TGTGCCAGCAGCTTGTTAGGGACAATGGGTACTGAAGCTTTCTTT. This translates into CASSLLGTMGTEAFF.

This clonotype has more than one count but fewer than ten. The gene calls are TRBV20-1 and TRBJ1-5; TRBD1 matches at 7 bases. Germline V gene data show CDR1 as DFQATT and CDR2 as SNEGSKA (reference sequence). Trimming cost V 5 bases and J 7 bases; bases outside gene matches: 5. This CDR3 is built from 12 residues. The CDR3 region is CSAYDRDQPQHF. The CDR3 bases are TGCAGTGCTTACGACAGGGACCAGCCCCAGCATTTT.